The rows below give T cell receptor beta chains drawn from one sample of a study of CD8 T cells in Susac syndrome. TCRdb ran MiXCR on the immunoSEQ multiplex PCR reads and lists one entry per CDR3 protein. The table includes almost 450,000 distinct CDR3 sequences, more than 80% detected once. Material: CD8+ T cells from PBMCs. These receptors were taken from a human donor with multiple sclerosis. The CDR3 runs from the conserved cysteine through the conserved F or W. D genes are given only for firm matches. Where a row states a size, it is once, few, many or the class of an expanded clone; other rows omit it.

j_call v_call d_call clone_size cdr3_aa cdr3_nt
TRBJ2-7 TRBV5-5 - - CASSSLTTLAYEQYF TGTGCCAGCAGCTCTCTAACGACCCTAGCTTACGAGCAGTACTTC
TRBJ2-7 TRBV27 - - CASRGGARGIYEQYF TGTGCCAGCAGGGGGGGGGCTAGGGGGATCTACGAGCAGTACTTC
TRBJ1-2 TRBV19 - once CASTSSGPLIDGYTF TGTGCCAGTACCTCGTCGGGTCCTCTGATTGATGGCTACACCTTC
TRBJ1-1 TRBV12-3/TRBV12-4 - - CASSLGHKNTEAFF TGTGCCAGCAGTTTAGGCCACAAGAACACTGAAGCTTTCTTT
TRBJ2-3 TRBV28 TRBD1 - CASSSRTGITDTQYF TGTGCCAGCAGTTCTCGGACAGGGATTACAGATACGCAGTATTTT
TRBJ1-2 TRBV2 - - CASLSGYGYTF TGTGCCAGCCTAAGCGGGTATGGCTACACCTTC
TRBJ2-2 TRBV5-1 - - CASSSMGGGTGELFF TGCGCCAGCAGCTCCATGGGTGGAGGTACCGGGGAGCTGTTTTTT
TRBJ1-2 TRBV4-2 - - CASSQDDERNYGYTF TGTGCCAGCAGCCAAGATGACGAGAGAAACTATGGCTACACCTTC
TRBJ2-7 TRBV7-9 - - CASSLASGAYEQYF TGTGCCAGCAGCTTAGCGTCGGGGGCCTACGAGCAGTACTTC
TRBJ2-7 TRBV20-1 TRBD1 - CSASTGNSHEQYF TGCAGTGCCTCGACAGGGAATTCCCACGAGCAGTACTTC
TRBJ2-1 TRBV4-1 - - CASSQDKGGNNEQFF TGCGCCAGCAGCCAAGATAAGGGGGGAAACAATGAGCAGTTCTTC
TRBJ1-6 TRBV3-1 - - CASGGGIASYNSPLHF TGTGCCAGCGGCGGGGGCATCGCGTCCTATAATTCACCCCTCCACTTT
TRBJ2-1 TRBV7-2 - - CASSLTANNEQFF TGTGCCAGCAGCTTAACCGCAAACAATGAGCAGTTCTTC
TRBJ1-3 TRBV10-2 - - CASIDSASGNTIYF TGCGCCAGCATAGATTCGGCTTCTGGAAACACCATATATTTT
TRBJ2-3 TRBV28 TRBD2 - CASSQMGLAGGDTQYF TGTGCCAGCAGTCAAATGGGACTAGCGGGAGGAGATACGCAGTATTTT
TRBJ2-3 TRBV9 TRBD2 - CASSVTTSGRGDTQYF TGTGCCAGCAGCGTTACGACTAGCGGCAGAGGAGATACGCAGTATTTT
TRBJ1-6 TRBV4-1 - once CASSPLGLSYNSPLHF TGCGCCAGCAGTCCCCTGGGGCTCTCCTATAATTCACCCCTCCACTTT
TRBJ1-1 TRBV28 - - CASGRLNTEAFF TGTGCCAGCGGGCGGTTGAACACTGAAGCTTTCTTT
TRBJ2-1 TRBV19 TRBD2 few CASSIPSGFYNEQFF TGTGCCAGTAGTATACCTAGCGGATTCTACAATGAGCAGTTCTTC
TRBJ1-2 TRBV2 - - CATLTRVDYGYTF TGTGCCACTCTGACACGTGTGGACTATGGCTACACCTTC
TRBJ1-2 TRBV10-3 - - CAISESYRADDYGYTF TGTGCCATCAGTGAGTCTTATAGGGCTGACGACTATGGCTACACCTTC
TRBJ1-5 TRBV12-3/TRBV12-4 - - CASSLQGVDQPQHF TGTGCCAGCAGTCTTCAGGGAGTGGATCAGCCCCAGCATTTT
TRBJ2-5 TRBV5-1 - few CASSLDEETQYF TGTGCCAGCAGTTTGGATGAGGAGACCCAGTACTTC